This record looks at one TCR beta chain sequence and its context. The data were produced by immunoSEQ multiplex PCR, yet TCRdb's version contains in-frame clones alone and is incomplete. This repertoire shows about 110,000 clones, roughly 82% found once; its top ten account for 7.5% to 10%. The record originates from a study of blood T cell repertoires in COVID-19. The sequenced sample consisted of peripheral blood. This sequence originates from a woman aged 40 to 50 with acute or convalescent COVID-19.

CDR3 residues: CASSDGGRTAKNIQYF. The CDR3, as DNA: TGTGCCAGCAGTGATGGGGGCAGAACCGCCAAAAACATTCAGTACTTC. The chain couples TRBV25-1 to TRBJ2-4; D is perhaps TRBD1 (6 bases). V shed 3 bases and J shed 1 base, with 13 bases lying between them. This CDR3 region has 16 residues. The germline V gene has CDR1 MGHDK and CDR2 SYGVNS.